These 17 T cell receptor beta chains came from one sample sequenced in a study of T cells in Graves' hyperthyroidism and ophthalmopathy. TCR beta CDR3 region amplification was performed from RNA transcripts. An initial round of RT-PCR targeting the TCR CDR3 relied on the HTBI primer set. MiXCR was run by TCRdb on the multiplex PCR reads, yielding one entry per CDR3 protein. The sample holds around 500,000 distinct CDR3 sequences, about 20% seen once. Sequenced: blood. The receptors come from a woman in her sixties or seventies with Graves' ophthalmopathy.

In this sample, this clonotype turned up many times. V and J are TRBV12-3 or TRBV12-4 and TRBJ2-3; 9 bases fit TRBD2. The CDR3 is made up of 15 amino acids. The junction had 7 bases not matched to a gene; V was cut back by 5 bases and J by 4 bases. This CDR3 is CASSTPGLAADTQYF. In DNA form, the CDR3 reads TGTGCCAGCAGTACTCCGGGACTAGCAGCAGATACGCAGTATTTT.

The sample holds a few counts of this clonotype. The chain links TRBV3-1 to TRBJ2-2; tentative D call: TRBD2 (7 bases). The CDR3 is 17 amino acids. V was cut by 1 base and J by 6 bases, with 18 bases left in between. Germline CDR1 LGHDT, CDR2 YNNKEL (reference sequence). The CDR3: CASSQGRLGGQAGELFF. In DNA form, the CDR3 reads TGTGCCAGCAGCCAAGGACGTCTGGGGGGGCAGGCCGGGGAGCTGTTTTTT.

This clonotype was counted ten times or more. V gene TRBV11-2 combines with J gene TRBJ2-1, with TRBD2 matching over 8 bases. V trimming: 4 bases; J trimming: 4 bases; junction bases outside the gene matches: 9. This CDR3 is built from 16 residues. Germline V CDR1 and CDR2: SGHAT, FQNNGV. Here the CDR3 reads CASSSYKRERYNEQFF. The CDR3 DNA reads as TGTGCCAGCAGCTCCTACAAGCGGGAGCGGTACAATGAGCAGTTCTTC.

The chain links TRBV5-1 to TRBJ2-3, with D perhaps given as TRBD1 or TRBD2 (5 bases each). There are 14 residues in the CDR3. V lost 5 bases, J lost 2 bases, and 12 bases lay in between. The germline V gene has CDR1 SGHRS and CDR2 YFSETQ. For the CDR3, the DNA is TGCGCCAGCAGGAGGGGCCTGGACACAGATACGCAGTATTTT. Its translation: CASRRGLDTDTQYF.

This clonotype came up a few times. The chain employs TRBV19 and TRBJ2-1, with D possibly matching TRBD1 (6 bases). Germline assignment: CDR1 LNHDA and CDR2 SQIVND (reference sequence). This CDR3 contains 15 residues. With 7 bases removed from V and 4 bases from J, the gap between germline ends came to 17 bases. Here the CDR3 reads CASTKDRLQYNEQFF. DNA of the CDR3: TGTGCCAGTACCAAAGACAGGCTACAATACAATGAGCAGTTCTTC. The full variable domain, rest sourced from reference TRBV19 and TRBJ2-1, is DGGITQSPKYLFRKEGQNVTLSCEQNLNHDAMYWYRQDPGQGLRLIYYSQIVNDFQKGDIAEGYSVSREKKESFPLTVTSAQKNPTAFYLCASTKDRLQYNEQFFGPGTRLTVL.

This clonotype was counted many times. The chain links TRBV12-3 or TRBV12-4 to TRBJ2-3, with D perhaps TRBD2 (7 bases). Trimming shortened V by 7 bases and J by 9 bases, and 14 bases separated the two germline ends. The length of the CDR3 is 12 residues. The CDR3 region has the DNA TGTGCCAGCATCAGAAGGGGGGGAACGCAGTATTTT. Amino acid sequence: CASIRRGGTQYF.

A word on this clonotype: A much larger clone differs from this one at a single base, so this may be a read error. V usage is TRBV7-6 and J usage is TRBJ2-7, with a possible D match to TRBD2 (6 bases). CDR1 SGHVS and CDR2 FNYEAQ come from the germline V gene. The V end was cut by 1 base, the J end by 3 bases, with 7 bases between. CDR3 length: 13 residues. The CDR3 protein is CASSLVGGYEQYF. DNA of the CDR3: TGTGCCAGCAGCTTAGTGGGAGGCTACGAGCAGTACTTC.

In its sample, this clonotype was seen a few times. V usage is TRBV5-4 and J usage is TRBJ1-1; TRBD1 aligns across 10 bases. The CDR3 sequence is 15 residues long. J gave up 4 bases and V 3 bases, and 6 bases lay outside the gene matches. The germline CDR1 and CDR2 sequences are SGHNT and YYREEE (reference sequence). Written as DNA, the CDR3 is TGTGCCAGCAGCTCCGGGACAGGGGTGGCCACTGAAGCTTTCTTT. Protein sequence: CASSSGTGVATEAFF. Complete variable domain (other parts from reference TRBV5-4 and TRBJ1-1): ETGVTQSPTHLIKTRGQQVTLRCSSQSGHNTVSWYQQALGQGPQFIFQYYREEENGRGNFPPRFSGLQFPNYSSELNVNALELDDSALYLCASSSGTGVATEAFFGQGTRLTVV.

This clonotype was recorded at least ten times. The J gene is TRBJ1-2, the V gene TRBV6-5, with 8 bases that match TRBD1. From germline, CDR1 is MNHEY and CDR2 SVGAGI. CDR3 size: 14 residues. The J segment lost 6 bases and the V segment lost 2 bases, leaving 5 bases of the junction unmatched. CDR3 sequence: CASSYGQGAHGYTF. As DNA, the CDR3 is TGTGCCAGCAGTTACGGTCAGGGGGCGCATGGCTACACCTTC.

This clonotype has a count of ten or more. The CDR3 coding sequence is TGTGCCAGCATGAAGCCAGGCACTGAAGCTTTCTTT. Its protein product is CASMKPGTEAFF. The chain employs TRBV28 and TRBJ1-1, with D unclear. The V gene lost 7 bases and the J gene lost 4 bases, with 10 bases spanning the gap. The V gene's germline CDR1 is MDHEN and CDR2 SYDVKM. The CDR3 extends over 12 amino acids.

The chain joins TRBV6-5 to TRBJ1-6; the D is unclear. This CDR3 spans 17 amino acids. Trimming pared 2 bases from V and 8 bases from J, leaving 19 bases between. Germline-derived CDR1 and CDR2 are MNHEY and SVGAGI. The CDR3 sequence is CASSYIGVGEWDSPLHF. The CDR3, as DNA: TGTGCCAGCAGTTACATCGGGGTTGGGGAATGGGATTCACCCCTCCACTTT.

The chain links TRBV5-6 to TRBJ2-1; the match to TRBD2 covers 9 bases. The germline V gene has CDR1 SGHDT and CDR2 YYEEEE. V was clipped by 6 bases and J by 3 bases; unmatched bases: 7. This CDR3 has 15 amino acids. The CDR3, as DNA: TGTGCCAGCATGTATAGCGGGAGACTCTACAATGAGCAGTTCTTC. It translates to CASMYSGRLYNEQFF. Based on the CDR3 plus reference TRBV5-6 and TRBJ2-1, the full variable domain is DAGVTQSPTHLIKTRGQQVTLRCSPKSGHDTVSWYQQALGQGPQFIFQYYEEEERQRGNFPDRFSGHQFPNYSSELNVNALLLGDSALYLCASMYSGRLYNEQFFGPGTRLTVL.

Regarding this clonotype: Being one base from a much bigger clone, this may be a read error. J is TRBJ1-2 and V is TRBV28; possible D gene TRBD1, 5 bases. The CDR3 runs 15 residues. CDR1 is MDHEN and CDR2 is SYDVKM in the germline V gene. The CDR3: CANSYPTGDNYGYTF. CDR3 bases: TGTGCCAACAGTTACCCTACAGGAGATAACTATGGCTACACCTTC.

This chain links TRBV10-3 with TRBJ1-1; D is uncertain. Germline CDR1 reads ENHRY; CDR2 reads SYGVKD. The CDR3 spans 12 residues. The ends were cut back, 0 bases at V and 9 bases at J, with 8 bases in the middle. The CDR3 loop is CAISESRGKAFF. CDR3 nucleotides: TGTGCCATCAGTGAGTCACGGGGTAAAGCTTTCTTT.

The V and J genes are TRBV18 and TRBJ1-1; 7 bases fit TRBD1. Germline CDR1 reads KGHSH; CDR2 reads LQKENI. With 5 bases clipped from V and 7 bases from J, the junction kept 10 bases outside the gene matches. This CDR3 region has 14 residues. In DNA form, the CDR3 reads TGTGCCAGCTCATCAACACAGGGGACGAGTGAAGCTTTCTTT. Translating gives CASSSTQGTSEAFF.

The chain joins TRBV19 to TRBJ2-7, with D possibly being TRBD2 (5 bases). The V end was cut by 9 bases, the J end by 0 bases, with 12 bases between. Per the germline V gene, CDR1 is LNHDA and CDR2 is SQIVND (reference sequence). The CDR3 length is 13 residues. CDR3 amino acids: CASGVGSSYEQYF. In DNA form, the CDR3 reads TGTGCCAGCGGGGTGGGTTCCTCCTACGAGCAGTACTTC.

This chain links TRBV20-1 with TRBJ1-2; D not resolved. Trimming took off 0 bases at V and 1 base at J, with 15 bases between the two ends. Looked up from germline, CDR1 is DFQATT and CDR2 is SNEGSKA (reference sequence). This CDR3 has 16 residues. The CDR3 DNA reads TGCAGTGCTAGAGATTATAGCGGATGGGTTAACTATGGCTACACCTTC. It yields the protein CSARDYSGWVNYGYTF.